This T cell receptor (beta chain) was identified during a study of T cell responses to AZD1222 COVID-19 vaccine. Repertoires were generated with immunoSEQ multiplex PCR, while TCRdb's copy carries only in-frame clones and drops some. The sample shows roughly 140,000 clones, roughly 94% of them seen only once. Study-wide results and limits: Repertoires were collected only later (after the peak T cell response had occurred). Variant regions that are unmutated are reportedly the target of nearly half of spike-specific TCRs. Of the AZD1222 recipients, only five to seven were seropositive at baseline.

The CDR3 sequence is 15 residues long. The V end lost 2 bases, the J end lost 3 bases, and 11 bases lay between the germline ends. In germline, CDR1 is MNHNS, CDR2 SASEGT. As regards this clone: As yet, its antigen is unknown.

The sequencing here drew on peripheral blood, taken on day 0 of AZD1222 vaccination. V usage is TRBV6-1 and J usage is TRBJ2-1, with no clear D. The source of this sequence is an adult in good health. The CDR3 coding sequence is TGTGCCAGCAGTGAAAGTCTAGACCGCTACAATGAGCAGTTCTTC. This sequence encodes CASSESLDRYNEQFF.